The clone carrying this TCR beta chain has ten or more counts. Its antigen is not identified. TCRdb re-derived calls from the 5' RACE reads in MiXCR, one entry per CDR3 protein. The table records some 57,000 distinct CDR3 sequences, 5.6% of them present only once. These data belong to a study of early T cells in non-severe SARS-CoV-2 infection. Points from the study as a whole: Anti-spike CD8 responses were favored by VDJdb matching, which missed private and CD4 specificities.

Sequencing input: whole blood. This TCR was recovered from an adult who was a healthcare worker with PCR-confirmed SARS-CoV-2 infection or an uninfected control (not recorded which).

CDR3 in DNA: TGTGCCAGCAGTCTAGAATTTAGACAGGGTACAGCCTACGAGCAGTACTTC. It codes for CASSLEFRQGTAYEQYF. V gene TRBV11-2 combines with J gene TRBJ2-7; the match to TRBD1 covers 7 bases. Trimming removed 6 bases from V and 2 bases from J; junction bases left unmatched: 16. The CDR3 loop spans 17 amino acids. Looked up from germline, CDR1 is SGHAT and CDR2 is FQNNGV.